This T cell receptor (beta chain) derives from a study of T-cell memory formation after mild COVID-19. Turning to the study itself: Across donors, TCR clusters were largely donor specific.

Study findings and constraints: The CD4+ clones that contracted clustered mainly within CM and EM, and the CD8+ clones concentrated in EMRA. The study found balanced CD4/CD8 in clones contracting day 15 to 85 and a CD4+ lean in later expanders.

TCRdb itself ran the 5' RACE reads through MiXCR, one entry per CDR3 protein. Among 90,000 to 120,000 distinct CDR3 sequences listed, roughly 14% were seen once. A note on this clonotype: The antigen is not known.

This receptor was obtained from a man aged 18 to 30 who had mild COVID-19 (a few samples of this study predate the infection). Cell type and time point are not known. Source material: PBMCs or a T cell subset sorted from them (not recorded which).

CDR3 region: CSGRGLNTEAFF. The CDR3 DNA is TGCAGCGGAAGGGGATTGAACACTGAAGCTTTCTTT. The rearrangement joins TRBV29-1 to TRBJ1-1, with D perhaps TRBD1 (5 bases). V lost 7 bases and J lost 0, with 9 bases in between. This CDR3 is 12 amino acids long. Germline loops: CDR1 SQVTM, CDR2 ANQGSEA.